The 5 T cell receptor beta chains below were found in one sample sequenced in a study of cytomegalovirus exposure and HLA in healthy donors. The PCR ran on 60 Vbeta and 13 Jbeta primers. The assay was immunoSEQ multiplex PCR, and TCRdb's table has in-frame clones only and misses some. In all, the sample yields 150,000 or so clones. The sequencing input was PBMCs. The receptors derive from a woman between 40 and 50 years old in good health and CMV-seropositive.

The chain is built from TRBV27 and TRBJ1-1; D remains unclear. The V and J ends lost 3 bases and 5 bases respectively, with 16 bases between them. The CDR3 sequence is 15 residues long. CDR1 and CDR2 from the germline V gene are MNHEY and SMNVEV (reference sequence). The CDR3 loop is CASSLVGYPGTEAFF. The CDR3 nucleotides are TGTGCCAGCAGTTTGGTAGGGTACCCGGGGACTGAAGCTTTCTTT.

The chain couples TRBV5-1 to TRBJ2-1, with TRBD2 matching over 11 bases. The ends lost 4 bases at V and 4 bases at J; junction bases unmatched: 4. This CDR3 has 15 amino acids. The germline CDR1 and CDR2 sequences are SGHRS and YFSETQ. The CDR3 sequence is CASSLLAGAYNEQFF. CDR3 DNA: TGCGCCAGCAGCCTACTAGCGGGAGCTTACAATGAGCAGTTCTTC. The variable domain in full, completed from reference TRBV5-1 and TRBJ2-1, reads KAGVTQTPRYLIKTRGQQVTLSCSPISGHRSVSWYQQTPGQGLQFLFEYFSETQRNKGNFPGRFSGRQFSNSRSEMNVSTLELGDSALYLCASSLLAGAYNEQFFGPGTRLTVL.

The V call is TRBV28, the J call TRBJ2-7; D is unclear. Germline V lookup: CDR1 MDHEN, CDR2 SYDVKM. Deletions cut 6 bases from V and 0 bases from J, with 15 bases between. This CDR3 has 15 amino acids. CDR3 nucleotides: TGTGCCAGCAGCATCTACGGAGACCCCTCCTACGAGCAGTACTTC. Its translation is CASSIYGDPSYEQYF.

The chain recombines TRBV6-1 with TRBJ2-5; D is ambiguous. TRBJ2-7 explains the end of the DNA better; the J call may be wrong. Germline V gene lookup returns CDR1 MNHNS and CDR2 SASEGT. The CDR3 is 12 amino acids. In DNA form, the CDR3 reads TGTGCCAGCAGTGATAGCTGGGGCGAGCAGTACTTC. It specifies CASSDSWGEQYF.

V usage is TRBV6-1 and J usage is TRBJ2-3; 7 bases line up with TRBD2. After removal of 5 bases from V and 2 bases from J, the junction contained 7 bases not matched to a gene. CDR1 MNHNS and CDR2 SASEGT come from the germline V gene. The CDR3 covers 15 residues. As DNA, the CDR3 is TGTGCCAGCAGTTCCGGGACTACTCCCACAGATACGCAGTATTTT. Its protein product is CASSSGTTPTDTQYF.